This TCR beta chain came from a study of regulatory T cells in long-lasting Graves disease. The overall study: Patients newly diagnosed with Graves' had been on antithyroid drugs for under 3 months.

Regarding time point: newly diagnosed GD, antithyroid drugs for less than 3 months. Isolated PBMC RNA provided the starting material for the TCR library. The CDR3 consists of 14 residues. Germline V CDR1 and CDR2: MNHNS, SASEGT. V lost 8 bases, J lost 6 bases, and 17 bases lay in between. This clonotype was seen repeatedly, ten times or more. Library construction for TCR beta used iRepertoire HTBI primers and Arm-PCR of CDR3 regions. TCRdb analysed the multiplex PCR reads with MiXCR anew, one entry per CDR3 protein. The sample gives hundreds of thousands of distinct CDR3 sequences, approximately 16% of which show up once; about 10% is in the top ten. These data were also reused for a study on T cells in Graves' hyperthyroidism and ophthalmopathy. From that paper: Diagnosis rested on symptoms, serum thyroxine and TRAb, thyroid ultrasound, and orbital computed tomography.

Source: peripheral blood mononuclear cells (PBMCs), taken at new diagnosis, from a patient treated with antithyroid drugs. The sequence derives from a woman younger than 45 with Graves disease. The rearrangement links TRBV6-1 to TRBJ1-5, with D possibly TRBD1 on 5 matching bases. This CDR3 is CASARDGGPQPQHF. The DNA of the CDR3 is TGTGCCAGCGCGAGAGACGGGGGACCTCAGCCCCAGCATTTT.